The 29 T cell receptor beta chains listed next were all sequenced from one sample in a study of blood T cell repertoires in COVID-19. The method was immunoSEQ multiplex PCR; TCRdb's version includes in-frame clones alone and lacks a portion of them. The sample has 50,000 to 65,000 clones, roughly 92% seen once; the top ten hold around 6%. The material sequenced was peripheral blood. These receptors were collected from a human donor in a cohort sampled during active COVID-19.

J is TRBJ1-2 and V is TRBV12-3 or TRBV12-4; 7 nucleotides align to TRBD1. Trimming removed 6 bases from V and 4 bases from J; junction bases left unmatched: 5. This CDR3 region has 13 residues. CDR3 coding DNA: TGTGCCAGCAGGCAACAGGGGCCCTATGGCTACACCTTC. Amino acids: CASRQQGPYGYTF.

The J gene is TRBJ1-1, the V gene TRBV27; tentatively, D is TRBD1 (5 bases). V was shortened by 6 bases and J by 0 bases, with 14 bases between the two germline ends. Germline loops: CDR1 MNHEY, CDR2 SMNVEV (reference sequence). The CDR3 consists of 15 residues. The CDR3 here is CASSPIDRMNTEAFF. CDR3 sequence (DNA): TGTGCCAGCAGCCCTATTGACAGAATGAACACTGAAGCTTTCTTT.

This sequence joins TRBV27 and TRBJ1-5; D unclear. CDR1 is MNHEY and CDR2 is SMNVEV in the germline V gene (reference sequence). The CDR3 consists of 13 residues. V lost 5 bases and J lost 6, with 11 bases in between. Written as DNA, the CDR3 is TGTGCCAGCAGTACTAGAGCTGGTCAGCCCCAGCATTTT. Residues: CASSTRAGQPQHF.

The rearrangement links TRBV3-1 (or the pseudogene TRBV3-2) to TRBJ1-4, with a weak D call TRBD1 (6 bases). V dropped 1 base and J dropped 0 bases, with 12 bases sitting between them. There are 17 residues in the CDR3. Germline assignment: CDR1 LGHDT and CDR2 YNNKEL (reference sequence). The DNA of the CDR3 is TGTGCCAGCAGCCAAGTAGGGGGATCGGCAACTAATGAAAAACTGTTTTTT. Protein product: CASSQVGGSATNEKLFF.

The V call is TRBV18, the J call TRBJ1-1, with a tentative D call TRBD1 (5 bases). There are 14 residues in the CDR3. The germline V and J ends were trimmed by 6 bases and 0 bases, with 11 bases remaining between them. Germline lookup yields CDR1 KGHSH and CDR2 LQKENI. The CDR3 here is CASSPKQVNTEAFF. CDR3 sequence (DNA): TGTGCCAGCTCGCCCAAACAGGTGAACACTGAAGCTTTCTTT. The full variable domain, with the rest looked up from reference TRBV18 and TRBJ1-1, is NAGVMQNPRHLVRRRGQEARLRCSPMKGHSHVYWYRQLPEEGLKFMVYLQKENIIDESGMPKERFSAEFPKEGPSILRIQQVVRGDSAAYFCASSPKQVNTEAFFGQGTRLTVV.

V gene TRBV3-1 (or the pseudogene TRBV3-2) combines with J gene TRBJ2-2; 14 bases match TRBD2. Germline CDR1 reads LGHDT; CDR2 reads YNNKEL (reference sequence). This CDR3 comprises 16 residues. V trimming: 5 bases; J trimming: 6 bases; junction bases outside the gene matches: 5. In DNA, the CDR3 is TGTGCCAGCAGCAAGACTAGCGGGGGGGCAGCCGGGGAGCTGTTTTTT. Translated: CASSKTSGGAAGELFF.

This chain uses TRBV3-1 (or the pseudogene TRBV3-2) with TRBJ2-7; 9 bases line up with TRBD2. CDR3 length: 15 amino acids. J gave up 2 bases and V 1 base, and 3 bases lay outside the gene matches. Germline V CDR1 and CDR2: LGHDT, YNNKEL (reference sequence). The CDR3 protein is CASSQGLAGTYEQYF. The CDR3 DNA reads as TGTGCCAGCAGCCAAGGCCTAGCGGGGACCTACGAGCAGTACTTC.

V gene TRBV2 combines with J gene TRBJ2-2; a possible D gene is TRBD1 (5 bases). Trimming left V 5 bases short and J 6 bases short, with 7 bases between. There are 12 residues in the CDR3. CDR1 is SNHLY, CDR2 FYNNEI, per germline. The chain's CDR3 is CASSLTAGELFF. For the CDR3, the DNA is TGTGCCAGCAGTTTGACAGCCGGGGAGCTGTTTTTT.

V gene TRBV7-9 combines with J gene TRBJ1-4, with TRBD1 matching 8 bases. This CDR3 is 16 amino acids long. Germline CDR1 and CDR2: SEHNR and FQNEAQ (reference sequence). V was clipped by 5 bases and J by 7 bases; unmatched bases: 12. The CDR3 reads CASSEWDRPRGEKLFF. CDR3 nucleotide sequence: TGTGCCAGCAGCGAATGGGACAGGCCGCGGGGTGAAAAACTGTTTTTT.

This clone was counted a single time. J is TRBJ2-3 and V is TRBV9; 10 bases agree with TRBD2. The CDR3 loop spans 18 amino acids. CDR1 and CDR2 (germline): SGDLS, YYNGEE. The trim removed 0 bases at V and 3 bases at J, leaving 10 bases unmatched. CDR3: CASSVAPSGGAWTDTQYF. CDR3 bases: TGTGCCAGCAGCGTAGCTCCCAGCGGGGGGGCTTGGACAGATACGCAGTATTTT. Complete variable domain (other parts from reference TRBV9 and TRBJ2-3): DSGVTQTPKHLITATGQRVTLRCSPRSGDLSVYWYQQSLDQGLQFLIQYYNGEERAKGNILERFSAQQFPDLHSELNLSSLELGDSALYFCASSVAPSGGAWTDTQYFGPGTRLTVL.

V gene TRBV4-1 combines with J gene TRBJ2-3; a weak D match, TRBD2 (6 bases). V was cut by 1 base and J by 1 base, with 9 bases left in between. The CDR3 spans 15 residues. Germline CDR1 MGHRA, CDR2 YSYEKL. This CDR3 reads CASSQAGVGTDTQYF. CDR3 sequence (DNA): TGCGCCAGCAGCCAAGCGGGAGTGGGCACAGATACGCAGTATTTT.

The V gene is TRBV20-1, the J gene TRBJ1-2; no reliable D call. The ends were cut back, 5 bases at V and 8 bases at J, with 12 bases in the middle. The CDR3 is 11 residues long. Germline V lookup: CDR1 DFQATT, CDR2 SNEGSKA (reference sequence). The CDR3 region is CSAERRGGYTF. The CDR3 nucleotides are TGCAGTGCTGAAAGGAGAGGCGGCTACACCTTC.

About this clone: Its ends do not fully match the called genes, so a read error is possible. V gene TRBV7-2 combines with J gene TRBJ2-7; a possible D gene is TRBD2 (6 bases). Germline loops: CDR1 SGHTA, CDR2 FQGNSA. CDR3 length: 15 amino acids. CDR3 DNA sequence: TGTGCCAGCAGCCTAATGGGGGAGGTTTCCTCCGAGCAGTACTTC. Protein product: CASSLMGEVSSEQYF.

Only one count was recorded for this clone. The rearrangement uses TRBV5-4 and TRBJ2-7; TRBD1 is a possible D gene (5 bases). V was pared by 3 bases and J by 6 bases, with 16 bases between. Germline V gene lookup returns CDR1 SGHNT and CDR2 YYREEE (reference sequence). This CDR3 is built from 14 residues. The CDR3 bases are TGTGCCAGCAGCTCGCAGGGTATTGCCGGCGAGCAGTACTTC. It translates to CASSSQGIAGEQYF.

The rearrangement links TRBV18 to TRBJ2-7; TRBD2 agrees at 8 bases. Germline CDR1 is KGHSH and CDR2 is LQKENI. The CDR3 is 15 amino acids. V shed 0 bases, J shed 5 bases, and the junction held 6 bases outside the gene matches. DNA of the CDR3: TGTGCCAGCTCACCACCTCGCGGGGGGTCCCACGAGCAGTACTTC. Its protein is CASSPPRGGSHEQYF.

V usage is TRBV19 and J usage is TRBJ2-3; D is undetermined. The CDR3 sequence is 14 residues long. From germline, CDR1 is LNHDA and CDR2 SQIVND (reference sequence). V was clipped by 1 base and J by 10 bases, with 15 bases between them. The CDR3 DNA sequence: TGTGCCAGTAGTATAGTCGGTAGTTCGTCTGCGCAGTATTTT. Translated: CASSIVGSSSAQYF.

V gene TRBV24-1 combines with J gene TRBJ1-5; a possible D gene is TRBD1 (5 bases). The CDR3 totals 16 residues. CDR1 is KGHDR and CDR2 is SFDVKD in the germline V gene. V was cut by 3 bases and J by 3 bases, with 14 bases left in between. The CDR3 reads CATSDPDTGFNQPQHF. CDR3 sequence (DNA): TGTGCCACCAGTGATCCTGACACAGGATTCAATCAGCCCCAGCATTTT.

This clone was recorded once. CDR3 in amino acids: CASSLAGAETQYF. CDR3 DNA: TGTGCCAGCAGCTTAGCGGGAGCTGAGACCCAGTACTTC. The genes are TRBV7-2 and TRBJ2-5, with D possibly being TRBD2 (5 bases). The length of the CDR3 is 13 residues. The V end was cut by 0 bases, the J end by 5 bases, with 7 bases between. Germline V CDR1 and CDR2: SGHTA, FQGNSA. The whole variable domain, filled in from reference TRBV7-2 and TRBJ2-5, reads GAGVSQSPSNKVTEKGKDVELRCDPISGHTALYWYRQSLGQGLEFLIYFQGNSAPDKSGLPSDRFSAERTGGSVSTLTIQRTQQEDSAVYLCASSLAGAETQYFGPGTRLLVL.

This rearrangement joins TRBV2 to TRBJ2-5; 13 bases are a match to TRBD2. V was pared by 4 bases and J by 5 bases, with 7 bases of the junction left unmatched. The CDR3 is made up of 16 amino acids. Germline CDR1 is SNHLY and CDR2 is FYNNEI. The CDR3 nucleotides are TGTGCCAGCAGTGCGGGACTAGCGGGATGGGGGGAGACCCAGTACTTC. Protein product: CASSAGLAGWGETQYF.

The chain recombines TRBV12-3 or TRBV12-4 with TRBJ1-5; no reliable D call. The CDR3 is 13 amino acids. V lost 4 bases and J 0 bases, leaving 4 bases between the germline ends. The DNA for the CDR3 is TGTGCCAGCAGTTCCGGTAGCAATCAGCCCCAGCATTTT. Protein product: CASSSGSNQPQHF.

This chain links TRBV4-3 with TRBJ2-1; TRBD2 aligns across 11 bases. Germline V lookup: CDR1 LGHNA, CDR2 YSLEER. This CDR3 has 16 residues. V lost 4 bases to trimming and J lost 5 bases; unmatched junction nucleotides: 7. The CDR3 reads CASSRLLAGVDNEQFF. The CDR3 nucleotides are TGCGCCAGCAGCCGCCTACTAGCGGGGGTGGACAATGAGCAGTTCTTC.

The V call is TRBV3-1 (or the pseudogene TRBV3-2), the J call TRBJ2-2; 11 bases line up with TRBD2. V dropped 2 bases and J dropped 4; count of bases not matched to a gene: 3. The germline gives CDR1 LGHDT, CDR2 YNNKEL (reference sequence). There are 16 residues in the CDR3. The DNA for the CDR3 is TGTGCCAGCAGCCAACTAGCGGGAGGACCCACCGGGGAGCTGTTTTTT. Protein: CASSQLAGGPTGELFF.

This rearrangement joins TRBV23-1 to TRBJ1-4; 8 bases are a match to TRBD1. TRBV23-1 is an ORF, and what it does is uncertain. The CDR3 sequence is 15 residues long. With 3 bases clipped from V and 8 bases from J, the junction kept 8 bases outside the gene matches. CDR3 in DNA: TGCGCCAGCAGTCATAAGACAGGGGCCTGCGAAAAACTGTTTTTT. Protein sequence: CASSHKTGACEKLFF.

Here the CDR3 DNA reads TGTGCCAGCAGCCGGGAGCGGGTGGGCACAGATACGCAGTATTTT. Its protein product is CASSRERVGTDTQYF. The rearrangement uses TRBV4-2 and TRBJ2-3, with D tentatively TRBD2 (6 bases). CDR3 length: 15 amino acids. Germline CDR1 reads LGHNA; CDR2 reads YNFKEQ. Trimming cost V 4 bases and J 1 base, with 12 bases left between them.

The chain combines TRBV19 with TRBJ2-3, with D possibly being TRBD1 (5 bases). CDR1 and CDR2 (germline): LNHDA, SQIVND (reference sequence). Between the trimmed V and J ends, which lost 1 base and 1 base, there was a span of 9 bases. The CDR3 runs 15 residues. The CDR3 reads CASSIGRARTDTQYF. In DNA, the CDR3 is TGTGCCAGTAGTATAGGCAGGGCCCGCACAGATACGCAGTATTTT.

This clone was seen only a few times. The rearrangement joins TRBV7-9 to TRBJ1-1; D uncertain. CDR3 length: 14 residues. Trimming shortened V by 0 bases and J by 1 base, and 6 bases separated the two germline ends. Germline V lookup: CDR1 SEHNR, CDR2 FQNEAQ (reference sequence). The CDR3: CASSLAGANTEAFF. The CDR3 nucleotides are TGTGCCAGCAGCTTAGCAGGAGCGAACACTGAAGCTTTCTTT. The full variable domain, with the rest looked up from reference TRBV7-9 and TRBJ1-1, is DTGVSQNPRHKITKRGQNVTFRCDPISEHNRLYWYRQTLGQGPEFLTYFQNEAQLEKSRLLSDRFSAERPKGSFSTLEIQRTEQGDSAMYLCASSLAGANTEAFFGQGTRLTVV.

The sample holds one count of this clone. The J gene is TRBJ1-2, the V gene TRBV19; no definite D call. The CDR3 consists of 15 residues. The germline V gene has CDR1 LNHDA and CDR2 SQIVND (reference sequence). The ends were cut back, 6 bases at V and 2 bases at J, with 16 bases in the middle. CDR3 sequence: CASSPGGGRNYGYTF. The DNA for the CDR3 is TGTGCCAGTAGCCCCGGAGGTGGGAGAAACTATGGCTACACCTTC.

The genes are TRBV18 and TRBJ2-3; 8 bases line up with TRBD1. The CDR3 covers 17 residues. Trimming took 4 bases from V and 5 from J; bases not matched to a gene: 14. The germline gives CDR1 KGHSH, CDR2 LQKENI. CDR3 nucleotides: TGTGCCAGCTCACTCCTCGGACAGGGTGGATTTGGAGATACGCAGTATTTT. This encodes CASSLLGQGGFGDTQYF.

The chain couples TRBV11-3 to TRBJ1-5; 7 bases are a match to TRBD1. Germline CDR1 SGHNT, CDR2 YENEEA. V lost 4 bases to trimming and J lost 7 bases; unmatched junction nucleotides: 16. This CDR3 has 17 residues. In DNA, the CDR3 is TGTGCCAGCAGCTCAAGACAGGGAAGACATCCCCAACAGCCCCAGCATTTT. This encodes CASSSRQGRHPQQPQHF.